Described below is a single TCR beta chain sequence and its context. This clonotype appeared a single time. Which antigen it targets is not known. No base quality information exists; no much larger clone differs at one position. One read amounts to weak evidence. Donors were around 37 systemically healthy Caucasian individuals from Russia aged about 6 to 100 years. Each donor gave around 9 milliliters of peripheral blood, collected into EDTA-treated Vacutainer tubes. Ficoll-Paque density-gradient centrifugation was used to isolate PBMCs, with at least 7 million obtained per sample. Trizol reagent was used to extract total RNA from the PBMCs, yielding at least 5 micrograms per sample. For every donor, flow cytometry on a PBMC aliquot measured the percentage of naive CD45RAhigh/CD27high T cells. The data are from a study of blood T cells in healthy people across ages (dated by TCRdb to about 2015). Describing the broader study: Template switching captured roughly one uniquely barcoded TCR beta cDNA molecule per two T cells in model experiments. Age-related changes in TCR beta repertoire diversity were measured in the study by deep sequencing normalized with unique cDNA molecular identifiers. The donors were split into four age groups: young (average about 16 years), middle-aged (about 40), aged (more than 60) and long-lived (about 74). Donors of different ages were randomly distributed across sequencing lanes to avoid experimental bias. Using the same blood draw, the study looked at two additional independent replicas of 1 million unique cDNA reads for two donors, one aged 18 to 30 and the other aged 80 or older. General study outcomes and caveats: Compared with the aged group, the long-lived group had more naive CD4+ T cells, fewer expanded clones and increased TCR diversity, suggesting age selection. The CMV infection status of donors was not known, potentially confounding age-related changes in expanded clonotypes. As age increased, observed TCR beta diversity per million T cells dropped in a roughly linear way, and a significant reduction was already evident by age 40. Estimates of total diversity based on one million sequenced T cells were regarded as lower bounds and as underestimates. Observed TCR beta diversity correlated strongly with the percentage of naive T cells measured by flow cytometry. Conclusive comparison of naive and antigen-experienced compartments was prevented by the profiling of bulk unsorted PBMCs.

CDR1 ENHRY and CDR2 SYGVKD are derived from the germline V gene. From its cysteine to its phenylalanine, the CDR3 spans 16 amino acids. CDR3 DNA is the only sequence kept; it has 48 bases, read in frame from the first base. Compared with germline, V lacks 4 bases and J lacks 1 base; bases without a gene match: 5. The protocol used for the library was 5' RACE. Sequencing relied on an Illumina HiSeq 2500. A second PCR of roughly 7 to 11 cycles was performed with a sample-barcoded 5' primer and a J-beta primer mix. A unique molecular identifier was introduced onto each TCR beta cDNA molecule by a template-switch 5' adaptor carrying 12 random nucleotides. At least 2.5 million CDR3-containing paired-end reads were obtained from each sample. All of the RNA was converted into first-strand cDNA using the Mint cDNA synthesis kit, with a TRBC-specific oligonucleotide serving as the primer. All cDNA was treated with uracil-DNA glycosylase and then went through a first 18-cycle PCR with the universal primers M1SS and BC2_uni_R. The authors processed their data as follows. For normalization, 1 million high-quality reads, each with a distinct molecular identifier, were randomly selected from each sample. Reads sharing molecular identifiers were discarded rather than binned into consensus sequences. CDR3 identification, clonotype clustering and error correction used MiTCR with a Q25 quality threshold and the strictest error-elimination algorithm. A nonparametric unseen species model with Euler transformation was used to estimate lower-bound total TCR beta diversity. TCRdb redid the processing of the public reads, applying fastp at Q25 and MiXCR, and retained in-frame beta chains. Rows are combined by CDR3 protein, so each entry shows the most common genes and DNA. For this entry, the V and J calls and clone size follow TCRdb and not the study's own pipeline. In all, the sample holds under 1,000,000 distinct CDR3 sequences, and about 34% of those were seen once. The ten top clones hold over 10% of the sample.

This clonotype was obtained from a man younger than 35 in good health. The chain was built from TRBV10-3 and TRBJ2-1; a stretch of 9 junction bases matches TRBD2. The specimen was blood. The bases read TGTGCCATCAGTGCTACAGCGGGGGGTTCCTACAATGAGCAGTTCTTC. Its product reads: CAISATAGGSYNEQFF.